A selection of T cell receptor beta chains follows, all from one sample in a study of T cell changes during pregnancy in multiple sclerosis. Repertoires were generated with immunoSEQ multiplex PCR, while TCRdb's copy carries only in-frame clones and drops some. The sample yields some 21,000 clones, nearly 90% seen once. This specimen consisted of CD8+ T cells from peripheral blood mononuclear cells, obtained in the second trimester of pregnancy. The receptors shown here come from a female donor in good health, enrolled as a control in a pregnancy study. CDR3s include the opening cysteine and the closing phenylalanine or tryptophan. The order of the fields is J gene, D gene, V gene, CDR3 protein. D genes are given only for firm matches.

TRBJ1-3 | NA | TRBV28 | CASSPTGLTGGNTIYF
TRBJ2-2 | TRBD2 | TRBV6-1 | CATDSGRATGELFF
TRBJ2-1 | TRBD2 | TRBV9 | CASSAQGLAGEYNEQFF
TRBJ2-7 | TRBD2 | TRBV11-1 | CASSSGLARDEQYF
TRBJ2-5 | NA | TRBV28 | CASSFSVTQYF
TRBJ2-7 | NA | TRBV5-1 | CASSSLPRDSAYEQYF
TRBJ1-1 | TRBD1 | TRBV11-2 | CASSNLQGGTEAFF
TRBJ2-1 | NA | TRBV9 | CASSVGAGLRNEQFF
TRBJ1-5 | NA | TRBV27 | CASSLWGGGQPQHF
TRBJ1-1 | NA | TRBV5-4 | CASSFSPAGLEAFF
TRBJ2-7 | NA | TRBV7-8 | CASSLVDSTYEQYF
TRBJ1-1 | NA | TRBV5-1 | CASRTDLNSEAFF
TRBJ2-3 | NA | TRBV19 | CATEEGARGADTQYF
TRBJ2-1 | TRBD2 | TRBV5-1 | CASEAGPPSYNEQFF
TRBJ2-7 | NA | TRBV5-6 | CASSLVTYEQYF
TRBJ2-1 | TRBD2 | TRBV7-9 | CASSSGLADYNEQFF
TRBJ2-3 | NA | TRBV11-3 | CASSLEGESDTQYF
TRBJ2-6 | NA | TRBV6-1 | CASSEGGSGANVLTF
TRBJ2-3 | TRBD2 | TRBV29-1 | CSARAPFERGGTDTQYF
TRBJ1-1 | NA | TRBV28 | CASSLPPRRDEAFF
TRBJ2-1 | NA | TRBV28 | CASSPAVNEQFF
TRBJ2-2 | TRBD2 | TRBV27 | CASNPTSGHTGELFF
TRBJ2-2 | TRBD1 | TRBV6-1 | CASSAGTGGTGELFF
TRBJ2-3 | TRBD2 | TRBV27 | CASSSSFGLELGLAGGPRTDTQYF
TRBJ1-1 | TRBD1 | TRBV27 | CASSSGTVGYTEAFF
TRBJ2-5 | NA | TRBV28 | CASSLMVSGTGETQYF
TRBJ2-1 | NA | TRBV7-3 | CASSPEREASYNEQFF
TRBJ2-3 | NA | TRBV5-6 | CASSLVRAEDTQYF
TRBJ2-5 | TRBD2 | TRBV4-1 | CASSQGLAQETQYF
TRBJ1-2 | TRBD1 | TRBV13 | CASSPQTGDYGYTF
TRBJ2-7 | TRBD1 | TRBV5-4 | CASSSLGTGVYEQYF
TRBJ1-2 | TRBD1 | TRBV5-1 | CASSYGQANYGYTF
TRBJ1-1 | TRBD1 | TRBV6-5 | CASSYSETGWDTEAFF
TRBJ2-7 | TRBD2 | TRBV5-6 | CASSLASGGQEQYF
TRBJ2-1 | TRBD2 | TRBV7-8 | CASNSGTSFTEQFF
TRBJ1-2 | NA | TRBV11-3 | CASSVTGLNYGYTF
TRBJ2-1 | TRBD1 | TRBV28 | CASSLARDREFF
TRBJ1-5 | NA | TRBV7-8 | CASSSQRGPSQPQHF
TRBJ1-5 | NA | TRBV19 | CASSGGSEREVLGNQPQHF
TRBJ2-7 | NA | TRBV11-2 | CASSSIQGLFSYEQYF
TRBJ1-4 | NA | TRBV11-2 | CASSLDGLVATNEKLFF
TRBJ2-7 | NA | TRBV5-5 | CASSLGGDYEQYF
TRBJ2-6 | NA | TRBV6-1 | CASSEDNSGANVPTF
TRBJ2-5 | TRBD2 | TRBV29-1 | CSVKGGLAGGETQYF
TRBJ2-3 | NA | TRBV2 | CASSDASRGFADTQYF
TRBJ1-2 | NA | TRBV28 | CASSRRGDYGYTF
TRBJ2-7 | TRBD1 | TRBV7-9 | CASSTLQGSSYEQYF
TRBJ2-1 | NA | TRBV28 | CASSSEDYPYNEQFF